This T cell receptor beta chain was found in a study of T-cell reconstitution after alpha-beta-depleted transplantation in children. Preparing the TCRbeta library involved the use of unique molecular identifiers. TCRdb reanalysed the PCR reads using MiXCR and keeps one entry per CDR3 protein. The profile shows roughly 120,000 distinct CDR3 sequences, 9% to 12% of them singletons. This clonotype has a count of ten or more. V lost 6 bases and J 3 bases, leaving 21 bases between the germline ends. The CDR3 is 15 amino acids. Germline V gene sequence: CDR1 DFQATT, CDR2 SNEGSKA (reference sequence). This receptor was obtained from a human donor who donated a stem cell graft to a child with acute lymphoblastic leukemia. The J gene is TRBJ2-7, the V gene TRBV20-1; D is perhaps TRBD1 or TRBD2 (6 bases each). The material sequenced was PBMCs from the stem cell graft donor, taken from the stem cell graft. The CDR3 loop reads CSAPHLGRGLYEQYF. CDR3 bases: TGCAGTGCCCCCCACTTAGGCAGGGGACTCTACGAGCAGTACTTC.